This T cell receptor beta chain was identified in a study of CD4 T cell repertoires in COVID-19. Whole-study results and caveats: Two or all three memory subsets shared several highly expanded SARS-CoV-2-reactive clonotypes.

This clone has a handful of counts. The antigen is unknown. Measured with immunoSEQ multiplex PCR; TCRdb has only the in-frame clones, and not every one. The data contain about 75,000 clones, roughly four fifths of them singletons. The CDR3 is made up of 14 amino acids. Germline V gene sequence: CDR1 ENHRY, CDR2 SYGVKD. V trimming: 10 bases; J trimming: 5 bases; junction bases outside the gene matches: 11. Sequencing was done directly on freshly isolated, uncultured memory T cells. The input for sequencing was CD4+ T cells from peripheral blood, taken after recovery from COVID-19. This clonotype was obtained from a human donor who had COVID-19. The rearrangement uses TRBV10-3 and TRBJ1-2, with 9 bases identical to TRBD1. CDR3 in amino acids: CATTGTGSAYGYTF. The CDR3 nucleotides are TGTGCCACTACCGGGACAGGGTCCGCTTATGGCTACACCTTC.